This T cell receptor (beta chain) is from a study of T cells in Graves' hyperthyroidism and ophthalmopathy. Study results and caveats: Peripheral blood also featured most of the thyroid clonotypes expanded above 0.001.

A Clinical Activity Score of at least 3, a NOSPECS grade of at least 4 and a duration under 3 months were recorded in the ophthalmopathy patients. Diagnostic assessment was based on clinical symptoms, serum thyroxine and TRAb, thyroid ultrasound and orbital computed tomography. The PBMCs studied were ones that came from 10 ml fresh peripheral blood. RNA transcripts provided the source from which TCR beta CDR3 regions were amplified. The HTBI primer set drove a first-round RT-PCR of the TCR CDR3. TCRdb itself ran the multiplex PCR reads through MiXCR, one entry per CDR3 protein. This table holds 530,000 or so distinct CDR3 sequences, approximately 17% found once. Germline values: CDR1 SGHAT, CDR2 FQNNGV. The germline V and J ends were trimmed by 0 bases and 9 bases, with 5 bases remaining between them. CDR3 length: 11 amino acids. This clonotype was observed at least ten times. Its antigen is not known.

This TCR derives from a woman between 18 and 29 years old with Graves' ophthalmopathy. This chain uses TRBV11-2 with TRBJ1-1; D ambiguous. Sequencing input: blood. DNA of the CDR3: TGTGCCAGCAGCTTAGACAGCCAAGCTTTCTTT. It codes for CASSLDSQAFF.